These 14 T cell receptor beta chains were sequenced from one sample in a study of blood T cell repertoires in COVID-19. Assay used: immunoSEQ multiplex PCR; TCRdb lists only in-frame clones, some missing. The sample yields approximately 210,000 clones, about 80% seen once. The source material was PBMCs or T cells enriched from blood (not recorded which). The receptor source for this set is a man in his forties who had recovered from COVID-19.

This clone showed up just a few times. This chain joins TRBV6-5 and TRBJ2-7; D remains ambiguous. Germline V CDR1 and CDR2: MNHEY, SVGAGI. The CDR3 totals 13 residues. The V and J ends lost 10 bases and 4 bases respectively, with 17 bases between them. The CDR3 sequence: CATLTANLYEQYF. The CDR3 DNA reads TGTGCCACCCTAACAGCAAACCTTTACGAGCAGTACTTC.

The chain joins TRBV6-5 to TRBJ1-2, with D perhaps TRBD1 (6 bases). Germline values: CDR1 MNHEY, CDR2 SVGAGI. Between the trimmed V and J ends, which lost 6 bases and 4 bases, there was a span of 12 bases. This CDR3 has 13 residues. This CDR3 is CASRLTGIYGYTF. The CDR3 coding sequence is TGTGCCAGCAGACTAACAGGGATCTATGGCTACACCTTC.

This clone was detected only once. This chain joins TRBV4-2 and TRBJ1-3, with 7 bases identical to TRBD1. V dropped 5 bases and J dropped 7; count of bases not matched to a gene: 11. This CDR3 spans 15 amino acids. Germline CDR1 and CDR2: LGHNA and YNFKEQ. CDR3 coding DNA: TGTGCCAGCAGCGATGAGAAGGGGGCGACGAACACCATATATTTT. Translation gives CASSDEKGATNTIYF.

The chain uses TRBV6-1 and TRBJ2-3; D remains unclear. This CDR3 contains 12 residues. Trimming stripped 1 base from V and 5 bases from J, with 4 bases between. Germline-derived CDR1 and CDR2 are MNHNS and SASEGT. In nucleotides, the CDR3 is TGTGCCAGCAGTGAAGACGGAGATACGCAGTATTTT. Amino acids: CASSEDGDTQYF.

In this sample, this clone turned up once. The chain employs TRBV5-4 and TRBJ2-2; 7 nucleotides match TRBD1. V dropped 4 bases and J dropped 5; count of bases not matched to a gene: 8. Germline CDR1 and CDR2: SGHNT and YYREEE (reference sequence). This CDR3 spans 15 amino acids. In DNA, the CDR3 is TGTGCCAGCAGCCCGCAGGGGGTGGTAACCGGGGAGCTGTTTTTT. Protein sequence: CASSPQGVVTGELFF.

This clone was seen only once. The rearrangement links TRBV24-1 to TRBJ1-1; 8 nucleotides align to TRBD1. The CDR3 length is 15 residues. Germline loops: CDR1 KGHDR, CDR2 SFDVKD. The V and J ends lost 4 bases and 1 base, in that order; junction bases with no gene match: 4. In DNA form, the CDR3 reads TGTGCCACCAGTGAAGGACAGGGTTCGAACACTGAAGCTTTCTTT. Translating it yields CATSEGQGSNTEAFF.

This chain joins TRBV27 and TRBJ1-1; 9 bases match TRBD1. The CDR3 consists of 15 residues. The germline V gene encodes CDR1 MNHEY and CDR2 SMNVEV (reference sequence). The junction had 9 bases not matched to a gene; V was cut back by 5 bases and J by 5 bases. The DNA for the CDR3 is TGTGCCAGCAGTCCGAGGGACAGGGCCGGTACTGAAGCTTTCTTT. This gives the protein CASSPRDRAGTEAFF.

CDR3 sequence (DNA): TGTGCCAGCAGTTTAGGCGGCACGGCGGGCACTGAAGCTTTCTTT. As protein: CASSLGGTAGTEAFF. The J gene is TRBJ1-1, the V gene TRBV27; D unresolved. The CDR3 sequence is 15 residues long. Germline assignment: CDR1 MNHEY and CDR2 SMNVEV (reference sequence). The V end was cut by 2 bases, the J end by 4 bases, with 14 bases between.

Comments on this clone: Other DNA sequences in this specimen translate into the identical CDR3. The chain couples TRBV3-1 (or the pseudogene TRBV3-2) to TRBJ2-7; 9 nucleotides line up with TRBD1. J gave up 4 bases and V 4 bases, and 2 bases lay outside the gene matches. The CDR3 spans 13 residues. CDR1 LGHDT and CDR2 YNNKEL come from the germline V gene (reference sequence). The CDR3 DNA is TGTGCCAGCAGCCGGGACAGGGAGTACGAGCAGTACTTC. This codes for CASSRDREYEQYF.

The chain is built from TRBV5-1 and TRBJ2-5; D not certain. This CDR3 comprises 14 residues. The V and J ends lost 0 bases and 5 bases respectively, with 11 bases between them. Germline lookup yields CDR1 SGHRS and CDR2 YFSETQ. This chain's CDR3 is CASSLGAHQETQYF. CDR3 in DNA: TGCGCCAGCAGCTTGGGGGCTCATCAGGAGACCCAGTACTTC.

The CDR3 DNA reads as TGTGCCTGGAATGCGGCCCCCTACAATGAGCAGTTCTTC. It is translated as CAWNAAPYNEQFF. This chain joins TRBV30 and TRBJ2-1, with D hard to call. CDR1 and CDR2 from the germline V gene are GTSNPN and SVGIG (reference sequence). This CDR3 region has 13 residues. Trimming took 4 bases from V and 2 from J, leaving 9 bases between them.

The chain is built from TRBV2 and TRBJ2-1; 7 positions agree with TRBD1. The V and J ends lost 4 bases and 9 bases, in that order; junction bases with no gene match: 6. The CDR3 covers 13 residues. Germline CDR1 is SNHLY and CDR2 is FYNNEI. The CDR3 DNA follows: TGTGCCAGCAGTGTGGACAGGTCAAGTGAGCAGTTCTTC. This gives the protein CASSVDRSSEQFF.

For the CDR3, the DNA is TGTGCCAGCAGTCAGGGCTCCAAAGAGACCCAGTACTTC. Its protein is CASSQGSKETQYF. The chain employs TRBV2 and TRBJ2-5, with TRBD1 as a possible D gene (5 bases). Germline assignment: CDR1 SNHLY and CDR2 FYNNEI. The V and J ends lost 5 bases and 3 bases respectively, with 10 bases between them. The CDR3 contains 13 residues.

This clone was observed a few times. The CDR3 reads CASSFYRGTYNSPLHF. In nucleotides, the CDR3 is TGTGCCAGCAGTTTTTACAGGGGCACCTATAATTCACCCCTCCACTTT. The genes are TRBV28 and TRBJ1-6; 7 nucleotides match TRBD1. Germline trimming cut 3 bases from V and 2 bases from J; bases unmatched to any gene: 4. The CDR3 consists of 16 residues. Germline V gives CDR1 MDHEN, CDR2 SYDVKM.